This TCR beta chain came from a study of blood T cell repertoires in COVID-19. Study overall: T cells, B-cell-depleted T cells, or PBMCs provided the cDNA or gDNA that served as material.

This clone was recorded only once. CDR1 and CDR2 (germline): SGHKS, YYEKEE (reference sequence). This CDR3 comprises 16 residues. V lost 0 bases and J lost 3, with 12 bases in between. The protocol was immunoSEQ multiplex PCR, while the TCRdb copy is restricted to in-frame clones and leaves out a portion. The data contain about 54,000 clones, roughly nine tenths of them seen just once; the ten biggest clones take up around 8.3%. The receptor was derived from a woman aged 40 to 50 with active COVID-19. Sequenced: peripheral blood. The rearrangement joins TRBV5-5 to TRBJ1-4; the D gene is possibly TRBD1 (5 bases). CDR3 amino acids: CASSLAHRGANEKLFF. In DNA, the CDR3 is TGTGCCAGCAGCTTGGCTCACCGGGGGGCTAATGAAAAACTGTTTTTT.